Listed below are T cell receptor beta chains from one sample, sequenced in a study of cytomegalovirus exposure and HLA in healthy donors. Generated by immunoSEQ multiplex PCR, the TCRdb table keeps only in-frame clones and is missing some. The sample comprises 170,000 or so clones, approximately 81% of which are singletons, and less than 0.4% rests with the top ten. Sequenced material: PBMCs. The receptor set was obtained from a boy aged 2 to 10 in good health and CMV-seronegative. CDR3s include the opening cysteine and the closing phenylalanine or tryptophan. D genes are given only for firm matches. Size is omitted from some rows. Given values are once, few, many or a class for expanded clones.

-,TRBJ2-2,TRBD2,TRBV5-1,TGCGCCAGCAGCTTGGGTACTAGCGGGGGCACCGGGGAGCTGTTTTTT,CASSLGTSGGTGELFF
-,TRBJ2-7,TRBD1,TRBV2,TGTGCCAGCAGTGAATTGACAGGGCCCTACGAGCAGTACTTC,CASSELTGPYEQYF
-,TRBJ2-7,-,TRBV7-9,TGTGCCAGCAGCTTAGACGGGGGATACGAGCAGTACTTC,CASSLDGGYEQYF
few,TRBJ1-5,-,TRBV2,TGTGCCAGCAGGGCAGGGGTTATGGAATACAATCAGCCCCAGCATTTT,CASRAGVMEYNQPQHF
-,TRBJ2-3,-,TRBV5-4,TGTGCCAGCAGCCCCAAGGGAGCCACAGATACGCAGTATTTT,CASSPKGATDTQYF
-,TRBJ1-2,-,TRBV29-1,TGCAGCGCAGGAGCGACAGGAGAAAAGGGCTACACCTTC,CSAGATGEKGYTF
-,TRBJ2-7,TRBD1,TRBV6-5,TGTGCCAGCAGTTACACGACAGGGCGCTACGAGCAGTACTTC,CASSYTTGRYEQYF
few,TRBJ1-1,-,TRBV7-6,TGTGCCAGCAGCTTACAGGGGAAAAATGAAGCTTTCTTT,CASSLQGKNEAFF
-,TRBJ2-1,TRBD2,TRBV14,TGTGCCAGCAGTCGGACTAGCGCGTACAATGAGCAGTTCTTC,CASSRTSAYNEQFF
once,TRBJ2-7,-,TRBV6-5,TGTGCCAGCAATGGCCGGGGTGTAGGTGCGTACGAGCAGTACTTC,CASNGRGVGAYEQYF
once,TRBJ2-7,TRBD2,TRBV7-2,TGTGCCAGCAGCCCCCTTAGCGGGAGTCCGTACTTC,CASSPLSGSPYF
-,TRBJ2-3,TRBD1,TRBV2,TGTGCCAGCAGTCAGGGGGGCACAGATACGCAGTATTTT,CASSQGGTDTQYF
-,TRBJ1-5,-,TRBV19,TGTGCCAGTAGTATATGGGGGGGACCCAATCAGCCCCAGCATTTT,CASSIWGGPNQPQHF
-,TRBJ2-1,-,TRBV7-9,TGTGCCAGCAGCTTAGGCGCGGGGTTGATTTACAATGAGCAGTTCTTC,CASSLGAGLIYNEQFF
-,TRBJ2-7,-,TRBV11-3,TGTGCCAGCAGCTTAGATCGGGGCTACGAGCAGTACTTC,CASSLDRGYEQYF
-,TRBJ2-3,TRBD2,TRBV15,TGTGCCACCAGGGGACTAGCGGGGAGGGCAGATACGCAGTATTTT,CATRGLAGRADTQYF
-,TRBJ2-7,-,TRBV15,TGTGCCACCAGCAGAGAAGCGGGCGTGACCTACGAGCAGTACTTC,CATSREAGVTYEQYF
-,TRBJ2-7,-,TRBV29-1,TGCAGCGTTGAAGTTAGGAGGGGCGAACAGTACTTC,CSVEVRRGEQYF
-,TRBJ2-2,-,TRBV10-2,TGCGCCAGCAGCTTATCTAATGCGGGAATCGGGGAGCTGTTTTTT,CASSLSNAGIGELFF
once,TRBJ1-2,TRBD1,TRBV11-2,TGTGCCAGCAGTGGCTACAGGGGGCCACAATCTAATGGCTACACCTTC,CASSGYRGPQSNGYTF
few,TRBJ2-7,-,TRBV6-1,TGTGCCAGCAGTGAACTAGCGAATTACGAGCAGTACTTC,CASSELANYEQYF
-,TRBJ1-1,-,TRBV30,TGTGCCTGGAGTAACTTCATGGGCAGCATGAACACTGAAGCTTTCTTT,CAWSNFMGSMNTEAFF
-,TRBJ2-7,TRBD1,TRBV13,TGTGCCAGCAGCTCCCGGGACAGCCTCAGGAACGAGCAGTACTTC,CASSSRDSLRNEQYF
once,TRBJ1-5,-,TRBV10-2,TGCGCCAGCAGTCGCAGGGGATCCAATCAGCCCCAGCATTTT,CASSRRGSNQPQHF
once,TRBJ1-2,TRBD1,TRBV30,TGTGCCTGGACCAGGGACAGGGGGACCCATGGCTACACCTTC,CAWTRDRGTHGYTF
-,TRBJ1-5,-,TRBV28,TGTGCCAGTCGAGGGAGCGGGGCTTTAGATAGCAATCAGCCCCAGCATTTT,CASRGSGALDSNQPQHF
-,TRBJ1-2,-,TRBV4-1,TGCGCCAGCAGCCAAGACAGGGCTAATAGCTATGGCTACACCTTC,CASSQDRANSYGYTF
-,TRBJ1-1,-,TRBV27,TGTGCCAGCAGTTTCAGTGTCAGGAACACTGAAGCTTTCTTT,CASSFSVRNTEAFF
-,TRBJ2-5,TRBD1,TRBV2,TGTGCCAGCAGCCCCGGGACAGGGGACTTCCAAGAGACCCAGTACTTC,CASSPGTGDFQETQYF
-,TRBJ2-3,-,TRBV9,TGTGCCAGCAGCGTAGTAGCAGATACGCAGTATTTT,CASSVVADTQYF
-,TRBJ2-7,TRBD1,TRBV19,TGTGCCAGTAGTATAACGACAGGGAGCTCCTACGAGCAGTACTTC,CASSITTGSSYEQYF
-,TRBJ1-2,-,TRBV30,TGTGCCTGGAGTGTACAGGCGGCCTATGGCTACACCTTC,CAWSVQAAYGYTF
-,TRBJ2-7,-,TRBV6-1,TGTGCCAGCAGGAAGGACAACTCCTACGAGCAGTACTTC,CASRKDNSYEQYF
-,TRBJ1-2,TRBD1,TRBV5-4,TGTGCCAGCAGCTTGGATCAGGGGGCGTTCGGCTACACCTTC,CASSLDQGAFGYTF
-,TRBJ2-7,-,TRBV5-1,TGCGCCAGCAGCTTGGCCCTTGCCAGGCCAGGTGGCGAGCAGTACTTC,CASSLALARPGGEQYF
-,TRBJ2-2,-,TRBV6-5,TGTGCCAGCAGCAGGGGGGCCGGGGAGCTGTTTTTT,CASSRGAGELFF
-,TRBJ2-1,TRBD2,TRBV18,TGTGCCAGCTCACGGACTAGCTACAATGAGCAGTTCTTC,CASSRTSYNEQFF
-,TRBJ2-3,-,TRBV6-1,TGTGCCAGCAGTGAATGGAGCACTAGCACAGATACGCAGTATTTT,CASSEWSTSTDTQYF
-,TRBJ1-3,-,TRBV6-5,TGTGCCAGCAGTCGGGGCTCTGGAAACACCATATATTTT,CASSRGSGNTIYF
-,TRBJ2-1,-,TRBV10-1,TGCGCCAGCAGTGCGGGGGTCTACAATGAGCAGTTCTTC,CASSAGVYNEQFF
-,TRBJ2-7,-,TRBV2,TGTGCCAGCAGTGAACTAGTCGAGCAGTACTTC,CASSELVEQYF
-,TRBJ2-7,-,TRBV15,TGTGCCACCAAACCCTTTCGGACATCCCCCTACGAGCAGTACTTC,CATKPFRTSPYEQYF
-,TRBJ2-1,TRBD2,TRBV5-1,TGCGCCAGCAGCTTGGGCGGAGGGACTAGCGGGAGATGGTATGAGCAGTTCTTC,CASSLGGGTSGRWYEQFF
-,TRBJ1-1,-,TRBV27,TGTGCCAGCCGGGGGGTTGTGAACACTGAAGCTTTCTTT,CASRGVVNTEAFF
-,TRBJ2-7,TRBD2,TRBV25-1,TGTGCCAGCAGTGCTAGCGGAGGGGCCTACGAGCAGTACTTC,CASSASGGAYEQYF
once,TRBJ2-7,TRBD2,TRBV29-1,TGCAGCGTCCAGAGCGGGATACCCCTCGGGGAGCAGTACTTC,CSVQSGIPLGEQYF
-,TRBJ1-1,-,TRBV5-8,TGTGCCAGCAGCCCGTCGAGGCAGGGGAACACTGAAGCTTTCTTT,CASSPSRQGNTEAFF
once,TRBJ1-2,TRBD1,TRBV7-2,TGTGCCAGCAGACCGGGACAGGGGAGTGGCTACACCTTC,CASRPGQGSGYTF
-,TRBJ2-3,TRBD2,TRBV30,TGTGAAATGGAGGGATCGGGGCAGGGGGGACTAGCGGGAGGCCCGAGGGGGCAGTATTTT,CEMEGSGQGGLAGGPRGQYF
few,TRBJ2-6,TRBD1,TRBV25-1,TGTGCCAGCAAGCGGCGAGGGGGCGCTGGGGCCAACGTCCTGACTTTC,CASKRRGGAGANVLTF
-,TRBJ2-2,-,TRBV10-3,TGTGCCATCAGTGAGCGGGTGTTGGACACCGGGGAGCTGTTTTTT,CAISERVLDTGELFF
-,TRBJ2-1,-,TRBV5-4,TGTGCCAGCAGCTTGGCGGGATTCAATGAGCAGTTCTTC,CASSLAGFNEQFF
-,TRBJ2-1,TRBD2,TRBV2,TGTGCCAGCAGCCCAAGGGCGGGAGGGGTCAATGAGCAGTTCTTC,CASSPRAGGVNEQFF
-,TRBJ2-7,TRBD1,TRBV28,TGTGCCAGCAGTTTTTTCCGGACAGGCCCTCGCGAGCAGTACTTC,CASSFFRTGPREQYF
-,TRBJ2-2,-,TRBV4-1,TGCGCCAGCAGCCCCAGAACCACCGGGGAGCTGTTTTTT,CASSPRTTGELFF
-,TRBJ2-1,-,TRBV5-1,TGCGCCAGCAGGGGGGGTCTCACCAGCTCCTACAATGAGCAGTTCTTC,CASRGGLTSSYNEQFF
-,TRBJ1-2,TRBD1,TRBV10-3,TGTGCCATCAGTGAGGATCCGGGACAGGGCGTTGGCTACACCTTC,CAISEDPGQGVGYTF
-,TRBJ1-1,-,TRBV28,TGTGCCAGCAGTTTGGGGCCGGGGAGGACTGAAGCTTTCTTT,CASSLGPGRTEAFF
once,TRBJ2-7,-,TRBV6-5,TGTGCCAGCAGTTATAGGGGCCGAGGCTGGGAGCAGTACTTC,CASSYRGRGWEQYF
once,TRBJ1-5,TRBD1,TRBV27,TGTGCCAGCAGTAAGGGACAGAACTACTATAGCAATCAGCCCCAGCATTTT,CASSKGQNYYSNQPQHF